This T cell receptor beta chain was identified during a study of tumor-infiltrating lymphocytes in primary liver carcinoma. Study background: Both sexes were represented among patients, who were 30 to 69 years old. General study findings and limits: For tumor-adjacent and tumor-blood pairs, overlap was less than that seen for tumor region pairs. When set against blood, tumors had a significantly higher top-250-clone fraction (p = 0.039).

Per the germline V gene, CDR1 is GTSNPN and CDR2 is SVGIG (reference sequence). The CDR3 loop spans 12 amino acids. The germline V and J ends were trimmed by 2 bases and 6 bases, with 11 bases remaining between them. Remarks on this clonotype: Antigen: not known.

Co-extraction of both nucleic acids (RNA and DNA) used about 18-31 mg of unsorted bulk tissue. TCR beta cDNA came from about 500 ng total RNA, primed with a constant-region primer. Each TCR beta library was derived from three nested multiplex PCR rounds that employed slightly modified ARM-PCR. Amplification in the first two PCR rounds was performed using TRBV1-TRBV30 forward primers and a C-beta reverse primer for approximately 10 cycles each. TCRdb independently ran MiXCR on the multiplex PCR reads; one entry per CDR3 protein. The sample holds some 51,000 distinct CDR3 sequences, about 70% seen once.

This chain links TRBV30 with TRBJ2-7, with D perhaps being TRBD1 or TRBD2 (5 bases each). This sequence was found in a man between 35 and 55 years old with primary liver carcinoma and hepatitis B virus infection. Sequenced: liver tumor tissue from sampling region 3. Subset noted: tumor region T3, left-lateral pole. CDR3 bases: TGTGCCTGGAGTCACGGGGCGGGCGAGCAGTACTTC. It translates to CAWSHGAGEQYF.